The 31 T cell receptor beta chains below all came from one sample that was sequenced in a study of blood T cell repertoires in COVID-19. Method: immunoSEQ multiplex PCR; TCRdb's copy keeps in-frame clones and lacks some. This sample has 200,000 to 250,000 clones, with roughly four fifths found just once. The sample comprised PBMCs or T cells enriched from blood (not recorded which). The source is a woman aged 45-59 years who had been exposed to COVID-19.

This chain connects TRBV21-1 to TRBJ1-1; the D segment call TRBD1 is taken from the table without a DNA check. TRBV21-1 is marked as a pseudogene. The CDR3 consists of 16 residues. The CDR3: CASSRRWGSRRPEAFF. In DNA form, the CDR3 reads TGTGCCAGCAGCCGAAGGTGGGGCTCGAGAAGGCCTGAAGCTTTCTTT.

This clone was observed a few times. V is TRBV5-1 and J is TRBJ2-5, with D tentatively TRBD1 (5 bases). V was shortened by 6 bases and J by 0 bases, with 15 bases between the two germline ends. The length of the CDR3 is 15 residues. Per the germline V gene, CDR1 is SGHRS and CDR2 is YFSETQ. The CDR3 loop reads CASKATDLYQETQYF. The CDR3 DNA reads as TGCGCCAGCAAAGCGACAGACCTGTACCAAGAGACCCAGTACTTC.

The J gene is TRBJ2-2, the V gene TRBV5-1, with D perhaps TRBD1 (6 bases). Trimming stripped 0 bases from V and 3 bases from J, with 9 bases between. Germline CDR1 reads SGHRS; CDR2 reads YFSETQ. The CDR3 extends over 15 amino acids. CDR3 coding DNA: TGCGCCAGCAGCTTGGGGACAGCCGACACCGGGGAGCTGTTTTTT. Translated, it gives CASSLGTADTGELFF.

This chain connects TRBV18 to TRBJ1-1, with 11 bases identical to TRBD1. The CDR3 contains 15 residues. CDR1 and CDR2 from the germline V gene are KGHSH and LQKENI. V shed 6 bases and J 2 bases; nucleotides not matched to a gene: 5. The CDR3 protein is CASSPRTGGNTEAFF. The CDR3 DNA reads as TGTGCCAGCTCCCCTCGGACAGGGGGCAACACTGAAGCTTTCTTT.

The chain is built from TRBV27 and TRBJ1-1; 9 bases line up with TRBD1. With 5 bases clipped from V and 4 bases from J, the junction kept 5 bases outside the gene matches. This CDR3 region has 14 residues. Germline V CDR1 and CDR2: MNHEY, SMNVEV (reference sequence). In nucleotides, the CDR3 is TGTGCCAGCAGTGACAGGGGGGGGAGCACTGAAGCTTTCTTT. Translated: CASSDRGGSTEAFF.

The V gene is TRBV4-3, the J gene TRBJ2-3; tentative D call: TRBD2 (5 bases). The V and J ends lost 3 bases and 4 bases respectively, with 14 bases between them. Per germline, CDR1 LGHNA and CDR2 YSLEER. The CDR3 sequence is 15 residues long. The CDR3: CASSQSGSGADTQYF. CDR3 DNA: TGCGCCAGCAGCCAGAGTGGGTCCGGGGCAGATACGCAGTATTTT.

The rearrangement uses TRBV10-3 and TRBJ1-2; D ambiguous. The germline V gene has CDR1 ENHRY and CDR2 SYGVKD. The CDR3 loop spans 13 amino acids. Trimming took 0 bases from V and 3 from J, leaving 5 bases between them. CDR3 DNA: TGTGCCATCAGTGAGTCCCAGTACTATGGCTACACCTTC. This translates into CAISESQYYGYTF.

The gene calls are TRBV9 and TRBJ2-7, with 11 bases aligning to TRBD2. Germline CDR1 reads SGDLS; CDR2 reads YYNGEE. V shed 5 bases, J shed 7 bases, and the junction held 8 bases outside the gene matches. This CDR3 comprises 14 residues. CDR3 nucleotides: TGTGCCAGCAGTGCTAGCGGGGGGACCGCGGAGCAGTACTTC. Its translation: CASSASGGTAEQYF. Complete variable domain (other parts from reference TRBV9 and TRBJ2-7): DSGVTQTPKHLITATGQRVTLRCSPRSGDLSVYWYQQSLDQGLQFLIQYYNGEERAKGNILERFSAQQFPDLHSELNLSSLELGDSALYFCASSASGGTAEQYFGPGTRLTVT.

The chain links TRBV5-5 to TRBJ1-6; maybe TRBD1 (5 bases). Germline lookup yields CDR1 SGHKS and CDR2 YYEKEE (reference sequence). There are 14 residues in the CDR3. V was pared by 4 bases and J by 3 bases, with 8 bases between. CDR3 DNA: TGTGCCAGCAGCCAGGGACTCTATAATTCACCCCTCCACTTT. This sequence encodes CASSQGLYNSPLHF.

This clone was detected once. The chain recombines TRBV10-1 with TRBJ1-4; no clear D gene. This CDR3 has 14 residues. Germline CDR1 reads WNHNN; CDR2 reads SYGVQD (reference sequence). V was trimmed by 0 bases and J by 8 bases, leaving 10 bases between them. The CDR3 region has the DNA TGCGCCAGCAGTGAGTCGATCCCCGAGGAAAAACTGTTTTTT. Translation gives CASSESIPEEKLFF.

This clone appeared once. The chain couples TRBV11-2 to TRBJ2-2; 10 nucleotides line up with TRBD1. The germline CDR1 and CDR2 sequences are SGHAT and FQNNGV. The length of the CDR3 is 16 residues. J gave up 2 bases and V 5 bases, and 5 bases lay outside the gene matches. The CDR3: CASSRGTGVNTGELFF. The CDR3 region has the DNA TGTGCCAGCAGCCGGGGGACAGGGGTAAACACCGGGGAGCTGTTTTTT.

The chain links TRBV11-2 to TRBJ2-3; maybe TRBD2 (5 bases). CDR3 length: 15 amino acids. The germline gives CDR1 SGHAT, CDR2 FQNNGV. V lost 3 bases and J lost 0, with 10 bases in between. CDR3 region: CASSFLAPSTDTQYF. CDR3 DNA: TGTGCCAGCAGCTTCCTAGCCCCTAGCACAGATACGCAGTATTTT.

By share of the sample, this clone is medium-sized. This chain connects TRBV6-5 to TRBJ1-5, with D possibly matching TRBD1 (5 bases). The germline V gene encodes CDR1 MNHEY and CDR2 SVGAGI. Deletions cut 8 bases from V and 5 bases from J, with 13 bases between. The CDR3 runs to 13 residues. CDR3 DNA: TGTGCCAGCTGTACAGGCCGTCATCAGCCCCAGCATTTT. Its translation is CASCTGRHQPQHF.

J is TRBJ2-7 and V is TRBV10-3; perhaps TRBD2 as D (6 bases). This CDR3 region has 13 residues. Trimming left V 6 bases short and J 1 base short, with 10 bases between. The germline CDR1 and CDR2 sequences are ENHRY and SYGVKD. The DNA for the CDR3 is TGTGCCATCAGGGGGGAGGTTTCCTACGAGCAGTACTTC. Translating it yields CAIRGEVSYEQYF.

A word on this clone: With a much larger clone just one base away, this may be a read error. The CDR3 region has the DNA TGTGCCAGCAGCTTAGGGACAGAGAACACCGGGGAGCTGTTTTTT. Amino acids: CASSLGTENTGELFF. V usage is TRBV7-6 and J usage is TRBJ2-2; possibly TRBD1 for D (6 bases). The CDR3 has 15 residues. The germline gives CDR1 SGHVS, CDR2 FNYEAQ. Trimming pared 1 base from V and 1 base from J, leaving 7 bases between.

V gene TRBV10-3 combines with J gene TRBJ2-7, with D perhaps matching TRBD2 (7 bases). This CDR3 has 12 residues. The germline gives CDR1 ENHRY, CDR2 SYGVKD. The ends were cut back, 3 bases at V and 6 bases at J, with 9 bases in the middle. Written as DNA, the CDR3 is TGTGCCATCAGTGATGGGGGGGCCGAGCAGTACTTC. As protein: CAISDGGAEQYF.

The chain carries TRBV19 and TRBJ1-1; TRBD1 matches 7 bases. V lost 5 bases, J lost 4 bases, and 4 bases stayed unmatched. The CDR3 runs 13 residues. Per germline, CDR1 LNHDA and CDR2 SQIVND (reference sequence). The CDR3 nucleotides are TGTGCCAGTAGTCCCTCAGGGGGCACTGAAGCTTTCTTT. This codes for CASSPSGGTEAFF.

The chain links TRBV29-1 to TRBJ2-5; a possible D gene is TRBD1 (7 bases). V was cut by 7 bases and J by 9 bases, with 15 bases left in between. The CDR3 runs 11 residues. Germline V gene lookup returns CDR1 SQVTM and CDR2 ANQGSEA. The CDR3 protein is CSGTTGEAQYF. The CDR3 region has the DNA TGCAGCGGAACAACAGGGGAGGCCCAGTACTTC. Full variable domain (rest looked up from reference TRBV29-1 and TRBJ2-5): SAVISQKPSRDICQRGTSLTIQCQVDSQVTMMFWYRQQPGQSLTLIATANQGSEATYESGFVIDKFPISRPNLTFSTLTVSNMSPEDSSIYLCSGTTGEAQYFGPGTRLLVL.

This clone was seen a handful of times. The rearrangement joins TRBV28 to TRBJ2-7, with D hard to call. The CDR3 loop spans 14 amino acids. V lost 6 bases, J lost 6 bases, and 18 bases lay in between. Germline CDR1 reads MDHEN; CDR2 reads SYDVKM. The CDR3 loop is CASRSGSTTVEQYF. The CDR3 DNA reads as TGTGCCAGCAGGTCCGGGTCAACCACCGTCGAGCAGTACTTC.

The chain couples TRBV13 to TRBJ1-4; possible D gene TRBD1, 5 bases. Trimming removed 3 bases at V and 8 bases at J, with 13 bases between. CDR3 length: 14 amino acids. Germline lookup yields CDR1 PRHDT and CDR2 FYEKMQ (reference sequence). The CDR3 nucleotides are TGTGCCAGCAGCTTGGGGACTCCCAAAGAAAAACTGTTTTTT. This encodes CASSLGTPKEKLFF.

V gene TRBV3-1 (or the pseudogene TRBV3-2) combines with J gene TRBJ2-3; 7 bases align to TRBD2. The germline gives CDR1 LGHDT, CDR2 YNNKEL (reference sequence). With 7 bases clipped from V and 6 bases from J, the junction kept 7 bases outside the gene matches. CDR3 size: 13 residues. DNA for the CDR3: TGTGCCAGCAACGCTAGGGAGGGGGATACGCAGTATTTT. It specifies CASNAREGDTQYF.

This clone was seen more than once but under ten times. The genes are TRBV6-1 and TRBJ2-1; 16 positions agree with TRBD2. From germline, CDR1 is MNHNS and CDR2 SASEGT. This CDR3 is 17 amino acids long. The V gene end was trimmed by 4 bases and the J gene end by 7 bases; junction bases not matched to a gene: 7. CDR3 sequence reads: CASSVPGLAGGQNEQFF. The CDR3 bases are TGTGCCAGCAGTGTCCCGGGACTAGCGGGGGGGCAAAATGAGCAGTTCTTC.

This clone was seen only once. The chain recombines TRBV7-2 with TRBJ1-5; D gene uncertain. Trimming shortened V by 3 bases and J by 0 bases, and 9 bases separated the two germline ends. CDR1 and CDR2 from the germline V gene are SGHTA and FQGNSA. CDR3 size: 15 residues. The CDR3 bases are TGTGCCAGCAGCTTCGCGGCGGTTAGCAATCAGCCCCAGCATTTT. Protein: CASSFAAVSNQPQHF.

On this clone itself: This CDR3 is also generated by other DNA sequences in the sample. This chain joins TRBV7-2 and TRBJ2-5, with D uncertain. The CDR3 consists of 14 residues. Per the germline V gene, CDR1 is SGHTA and CDR2 is FQGNSA. V was clipped by 1 base and J by 1 base, with 7 bases between them. The CDR3 DNA follows: TGTGCCAGCAGCTTAGGCGGATCCCAAGAGACCCAGTACTTC. Protein product: CASSLGGSQETQYF.

The V gene is TRBV2, the J gene TRBJ2-1; TRBD2 agrees at 8 bases. The CDR3 contains 15 residues. The ends lost 5 bases at V and 6 bases at J; junction bases unmatched: 9. Per germline, CDR1 SNHLY and CDR2 FYNNEI. CDR3 bases: TGTGCCAGCAGTCCTAATTTAAGCGGGGGCAATGAGCAGTTCTTC. It is translated as CASSPNLSGGNEQFF.

The table lists this clone with a count of one. The chain couples TRBV7-9 to TRBJ2-3; 8 bases fit TRBD1. Trimming removed 1 base from V and 5 bases from J; junction bases left unmatched: 5. CDR1 is SEHNR, CDR2 FQNEAQ, per germline (reference sequence). There are 15 residues in the CDR3. The CDR3, as DNA: TGTGCCAGCAGCTTAGGCAGGGGGCGCGGAGATACGCAGTATTTT. It specifies CASSLGRGRGDTQYF.

In its sample, this clone was seen many times. The chain couples TRBV7-2 to TRBJ1-5; D might be TRBD1 (5 bases). Trimming left V 0 bases short and J 6 bases short, with 9 bases between. This CDR3 comprises 14 residues. Germline V gives CDR1 SGHTA, CDR2 FQGNSA. CDR3 in DNA: TGTGCCAGCAGCTTAGCGGGGGGAGGTCAGCCCCAGCATTTT. Its translation is CASSLAGGGQPQHF.

To note about this clone: This CDR3 is also generated by other DNA sequences in the sample. The V call is TRBV12-3 or TRBV12-4, the J call TRBJ1-1, with D uncertain. The CDR3 is 11 amino acids. The germline V and J ends were trimmed by 5 bases and 3 bases, with 4 bases remaining between them. Here the CDR3 DNA reads TGTGCCAGCAGTAGAGACACTGAAGCTTTCTTT. As protein: CASSRDTEAFF.

This clone was found a few times. V is TRBV7-9 and J is TRBJ2-5; D is unclear. V was cut by 0 bases and J by 1 base, with 12 bases left in between. Germline CDR1 and CDR2: SEHNR and FQNEAQ (reference sequence). The CDR3 spans 16 residues. CDR3 residues: CASSLAAFSLQETQYF. The CDR3 coding sequence is TGTGCCAGCAGCTTAGCAGCGTTCAGCCTCCAAGAGACCCAGTACTTC.

The rearrangement joins TRBV19 to TRBJ2-1, with 9 bases matching TRBD2. Germline V gene sequence: CDR1 LNHDA, CDR2 SQIVND (reference sequence). The length of the CDR3 is 16 residues. V lost 2 bases, J lost 7 bases, and 9 bases stayed unmatched. The CDR3 DNA sequence: TGTGCCAGTAGTATAAATAGGCTAGCGGGGACTAATGAGCAGTTCTTC. The encoded protein is CASSINRLAGTNEQFF.

This chain connects TRBV5-4 to TRBJ2-1; D remains ambiguous. Trimming removed 4 bases from V and 8 bases from J, with 16 bases in between. The V gene's germline CDR1 is SGHNT and CDR2 YYREEE (reference sequence). The CDR3 covers 14 residues. CDR3 loop: CASSKFLFRDEQFF. Here the CDR3 DNA reads TGTGCCAGCAGCAAGTTCCTGTTTCGGGATGAGCAGTTCTTC.